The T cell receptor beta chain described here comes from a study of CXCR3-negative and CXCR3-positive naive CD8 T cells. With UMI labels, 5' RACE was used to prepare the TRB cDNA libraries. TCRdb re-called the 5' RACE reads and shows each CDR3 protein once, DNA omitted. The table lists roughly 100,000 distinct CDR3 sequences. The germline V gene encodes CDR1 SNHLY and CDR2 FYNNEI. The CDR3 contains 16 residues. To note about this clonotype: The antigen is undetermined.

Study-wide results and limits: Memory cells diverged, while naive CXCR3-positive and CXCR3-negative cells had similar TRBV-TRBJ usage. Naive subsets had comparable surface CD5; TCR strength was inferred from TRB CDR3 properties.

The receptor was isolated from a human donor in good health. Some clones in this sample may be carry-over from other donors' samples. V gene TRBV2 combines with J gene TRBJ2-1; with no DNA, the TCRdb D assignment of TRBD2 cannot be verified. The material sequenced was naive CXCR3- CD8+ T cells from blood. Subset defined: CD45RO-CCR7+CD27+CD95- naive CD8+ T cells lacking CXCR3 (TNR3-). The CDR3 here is CASSPSLRGVDNEQFF.